These T cell receptor beta chains were read from a single sample in a study of T cells after yellow fever vaccination. One entry per CDR3 protein results from TCRdb running MiXCR on the 5' RACE reads. The sample lists some 350,000 distinct CDR3 sequences; over 4% were seen once. This specimen was PBMCs, taken 5 days after the yellow fever booster vaccination. The source is a man between 18 and 35 years old who received the YFV17D yellow fever vaccine. The CDR3 runs from the conserved cysteine through the conserved F or W. Each record gives: J gene, V gene, D gene, clone size, CDR3 protein, CDR3 DNA. The D gene is left open where the match is weak. The size entry is marked missing in some rows and otherwise reads once, few, many or a size class.

TRBJ2-1 TRBV7-3 TRBD2 - CASSSRLAGDQVNEQFF TGTGCCAGCAGCTCCCGACTAGCGGGGGACCAGGTGAATGAGCAGTTCTTC
TRBJ1-1 TRBV19 - few CATRTGSTEAFF TGTGCCACTCGAACTGGGAGCACTGAAGCTTTCTTT
TRBJ1-2 TRBV12-3/TRBV12-4 TRBD1 - CASSGQGVGGYTF TGTGCCAGCAGTGGACAGGGAGTTGGAGGCTACACCTTC
TRBJ1-5 TRBV12-3/TRBV12-4 - few CASSFWAQPQHF TGTGCCAGCAGTTTCTGGGCTCAGCCCCAGCATTTT
TRBJ2-3 TRBV5-1 - many CASSIASGDTQYF TGCGCCAGCAGCATAGCGTCAGGAGATACGCAGTATTTT
TRBJ2-2 TRBV14 TRBD2 - CASSQDPSVGTSGGLNTGELFF TGTGCCAGCAGCCAAGATCCCTCCGTCGGGACTAGCGGGGGCCTGAACACCGGGGAGCTGTTTTTT
TRBJ1-1 TRBV4-1 - - CASSQWGTNEAFF TGCGCCAGCAGTCAATGGGGTACTAATGAAGCTTTCTTT
TRBJ2-4 TRBV18 - many CASSLPRGPENIQYF TGTGCCAGCTCACTCCCCCGGGGTCCAGAAAACATTCAGTACTTC
TRBJ1-2 TRBV9 TRBD1 many CASSVAGQPRYGYTF TGTGCCAGCAGCGTGGCGGGACAGCCTCGCTATGGCTACACCTTC
TRBJ2-1 TRBV12-3/TRBV12-4 TRBD1 - CASSLRDRDNNEQFF TGTGCCAGCAGTTTGCGGGACAGGGACAACAATGAGCAGTTCTTC
TRBJ2-4 TRBV6-1 - - CASSRDLAKNIQYF TGTGCCAGCAGCAGGGACCTAGCCAAAAACATTCAGTACTTC
TRBJ2-5 TRBV12-3/TRBV12-4 - - CASSVLKTQYF TGTGCCAGCAGTGTCCTGAAGACCCAGTACTTC
TRBJ2-5 TRBV15 TRBD1 - CATSRRTGWRETQYF TGTGCCACCAGCAGGAGGACAGGGTGGCGCGAGACCCAGTACTTC
TRBJ2-2 TRBV5-1 - many CASSLLSGPPHGELFF TGCGCCAGCAGCTTGCTGTCCGGACCGCCCCACGGGGAGCTGTTTTTT
TRBJ1-5 TRBV27 - few CASSPLSYSNQPQHF TGTGCCAGCAGTCCGTTGTCCTATAGCAATCAGCCCCAGCATTTT
TRBJ2-3 TRBV20-1 - many CSAREGARTDTQYF TGCAGTGCTAGAGAGGGGGCCAGGACAGATACGCAGTATTTT
TRBJ1-1 TRBV14 - - CASSQVGFKDTEAFF TGTGCCAGCAGCCAAGTCGGCTTCAAGGACACTGAAGCTTTCTTT
TRBJ1-5 TRBV7-8 TRBD1 - CASSHRDRGQPQHF TGTGCCAGCAGCCACCGGGACAGGGGTCAGCCCCAGCATTTT
TRBJ2-3 TRBV11-2 - - CASRATMADTQYF TGTGCCAGCAGGGCAACCATGGCAGATACGCAGTATTTT